The sequence of this T cell receptor beta chain was determined in a study of regulatory T cells in long-lasting Graves disease. Study conclusions and caveats: Persistent cases favored TRBV28, TRBJ1-2 and TRBJ2-5.

In its sample, this clonotype was seen a few times. The antigen is undetermined. Construction of TCR beta libraries relied on iRepertoire HTBI primers and on Arm-PCR targeting CDR3 regions. MiXCR, run by TCRdb on the multiplex PCR reads, gives a single entry per CDR3 protein. In the table there are roughly 560,000 distinct CDR3 sequences, around 11% of which are singletons. Per the germline V gene, CDR1 is SGHKS and CDR2 is YYEKEE (reference sequence). The CDR3 runs to 16 residues. The J segment lost 7 bases and the V segment lost 5 bases, leaving 9 bases of the junction unmatched. Regarding time point: newly diagnosed GD, antithyroid drugs for less than 3 months. PBMCs provided the RNA from which the TCR library was made. The sample was also reused in another study, on T cells in Graves' hyperthyroidism and ophthalmopathy. That work adds: Uncontrolled infections, other autoimmune diseases, pregnancy or lactation led to exclusion of patients.

This chain joins TRBV5-5 and TRBJ2-1; TRBD2 matches at 13 bases. The source was peripheral blood mononuclear cells (PBMCs), collected at new diagnosis, from a patient treated with antithyroid drugs. The TCR was taken from a young woman with Graves disease. The CDR3 loop reads CASSQRLAGGGNEQFF. The CDR3 DNA reads TGTGCCAGCAGTCAAAGACTAGCGGGAGGAGGGAATGAGCAGTTCTTC.